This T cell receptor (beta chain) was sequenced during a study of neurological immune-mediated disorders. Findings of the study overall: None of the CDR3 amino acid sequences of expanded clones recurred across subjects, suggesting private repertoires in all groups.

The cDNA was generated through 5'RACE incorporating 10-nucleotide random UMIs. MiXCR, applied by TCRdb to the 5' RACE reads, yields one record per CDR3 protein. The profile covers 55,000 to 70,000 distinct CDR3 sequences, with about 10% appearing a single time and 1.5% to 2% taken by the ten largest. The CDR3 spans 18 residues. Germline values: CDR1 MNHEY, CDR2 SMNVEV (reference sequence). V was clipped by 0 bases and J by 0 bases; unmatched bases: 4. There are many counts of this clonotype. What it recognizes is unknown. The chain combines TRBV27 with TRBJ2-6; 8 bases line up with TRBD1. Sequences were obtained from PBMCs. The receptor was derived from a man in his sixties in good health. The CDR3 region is CASSLSITGGSGANVLTF. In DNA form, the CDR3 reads TGTGCCAGCAGTTTATCGATAACAGGGGGCTCTGGGGCCAACGTCCTGACTTTC.